The entry below gives a single T cell receptor (beta chain) sequence along with its context. Its antigen remains unidentified. The source of the sample is a study of beta chain features in type 1 diabetes. Study-level points and caveats: When Type 1 diabetes patients were examined, their TCRB CDR3s proved moderately but significantly shorter in all four CD4+ subsets.

Purity exceeded 95% in all sorted populations. This CDR3 has 16 residues. V was clipped by 1 base and J by 1 base, with 13 bases between them. Germline values: CDR1 MGHRA, CDR2 YSYEKL. Expressed TCRB transcripts got sequenced, as all isolated RNA was reverse transcribed. Sequencing was performed with immunoSEQ multiplex PCR; in TCRdb, only in-frame clones are kept and a portion is missing. The sample lists 640,000 or so clones; over 10% were seen once. The chain combines TRBV4-1 with TRBJ1-1, with D possibly being TRBD1 (5 bases). Sequenced input: naive CD4+ T cells from blood. The TCR was taken from a man between 18 and 29 years old with type 1 diabetes. The CDR3 nucleotides read TGCGCCAGCAGCCAAGTAGAAGTCGGGGGGAACACTGAAGCTTTCTTT. The encoded protein is CASSQVEVGGNTEAFF.